Sequencing of this TCR beta chain was carried out in a study of T cell repertoires in cytomegalovirus infection. Notes on the study in general: Using cumulative public TCR beta family frequency, the authors identified those who carried CMV together with the relevant HLA.

This clonotype was detected a few times. Its target is not known. Using its own MiXCR run on the reads, TCRdb lists one record per CDR3 protein. The table has hundreds of thousands of distinct CDR3 sequences, approximately 31% seen once; the top ten hold around an eighth. The ends were cut back, 5 bases at V and 4 bases at J, with 15 bases in the middle. The CDR3 loop spans 15 amino acids. The V gene's germline CDR1 is MNHEY and CDR2 SVGAGI. Material: cultured CD8+ T cells from PBMCs, obtained from culture after CMV antigen stimulation. The sequence was obtained from a human donor in good health (CMV status not recorded). Some clones in this sample may be carry-over from other donors' samples. The chain combines TRBV6-5 with TRBJ2-1, with D perhaps TRBD1 (6 bases). In nucleotides, the CDR3 is TGTGCCAGCAGTATCCTACAGGGTCAATACAATGAGCAGTTCTTC. It translates to CASSILQGQYNEQFF.